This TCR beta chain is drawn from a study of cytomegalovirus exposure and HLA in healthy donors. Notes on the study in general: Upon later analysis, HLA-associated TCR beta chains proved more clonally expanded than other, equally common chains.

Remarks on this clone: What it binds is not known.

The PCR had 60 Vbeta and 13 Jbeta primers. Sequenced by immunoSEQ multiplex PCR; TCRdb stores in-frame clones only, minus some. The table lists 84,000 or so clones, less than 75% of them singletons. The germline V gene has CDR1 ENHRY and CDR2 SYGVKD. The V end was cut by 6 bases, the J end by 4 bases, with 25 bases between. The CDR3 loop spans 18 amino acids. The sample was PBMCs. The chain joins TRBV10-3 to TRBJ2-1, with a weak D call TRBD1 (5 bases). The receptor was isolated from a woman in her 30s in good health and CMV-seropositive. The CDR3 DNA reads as TGTGCCATCAGCTCAACCGACAGCACTTTGGTACTATACAATGAGCAGTTCTTC. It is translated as CAISSTDSTLVLYNEQFF.